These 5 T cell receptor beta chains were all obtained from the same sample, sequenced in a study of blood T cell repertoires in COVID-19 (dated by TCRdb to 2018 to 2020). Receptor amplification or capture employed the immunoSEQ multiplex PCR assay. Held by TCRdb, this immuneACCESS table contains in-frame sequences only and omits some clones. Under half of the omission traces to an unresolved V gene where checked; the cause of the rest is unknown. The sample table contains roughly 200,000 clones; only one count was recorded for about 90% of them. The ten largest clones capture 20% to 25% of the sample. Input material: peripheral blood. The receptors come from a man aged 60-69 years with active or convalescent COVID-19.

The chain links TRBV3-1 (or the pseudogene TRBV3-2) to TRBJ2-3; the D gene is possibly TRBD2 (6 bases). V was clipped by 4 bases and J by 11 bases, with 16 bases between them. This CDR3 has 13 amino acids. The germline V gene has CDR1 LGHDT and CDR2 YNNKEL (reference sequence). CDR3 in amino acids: CASSRAQMGGQYF. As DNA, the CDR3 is TGTGCCAGCAGCCGGGCCCAGATGGGGGGGCAGTATTTT.

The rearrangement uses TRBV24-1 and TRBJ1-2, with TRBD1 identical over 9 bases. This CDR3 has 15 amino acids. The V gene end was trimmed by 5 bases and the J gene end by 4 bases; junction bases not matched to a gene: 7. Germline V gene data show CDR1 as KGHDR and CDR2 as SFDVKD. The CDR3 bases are TGTGCCACCAGTGCCGGGGGACAGGGCCTCTATGGCTACACCTTC. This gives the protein CATSAGGQGLYGYTF.

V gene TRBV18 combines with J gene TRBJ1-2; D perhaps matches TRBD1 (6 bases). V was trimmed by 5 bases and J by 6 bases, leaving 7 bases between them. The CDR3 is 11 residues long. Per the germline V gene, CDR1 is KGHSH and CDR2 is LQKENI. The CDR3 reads CASSNRDGYTF. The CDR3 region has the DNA TGTGCCAGCTCAAACAGGGATGGCTACACCTTC.

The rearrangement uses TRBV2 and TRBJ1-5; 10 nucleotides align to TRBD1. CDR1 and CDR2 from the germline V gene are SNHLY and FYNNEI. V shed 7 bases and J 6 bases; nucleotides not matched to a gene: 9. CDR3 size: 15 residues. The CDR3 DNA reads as TGTGCCAGCATCCTTAGACAGGGGGCAGGTCAGCCCCAGCATTTT. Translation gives CASILRQGAGQPQHF.

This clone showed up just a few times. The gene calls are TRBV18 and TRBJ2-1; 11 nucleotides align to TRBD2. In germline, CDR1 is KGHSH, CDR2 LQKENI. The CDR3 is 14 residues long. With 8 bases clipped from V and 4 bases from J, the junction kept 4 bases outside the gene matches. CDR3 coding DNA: TGTGCCAGCCTAGCGGGGGGCCGTTACAATGAGCAGTTCTTC. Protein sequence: CASLAGGRYNEQFF. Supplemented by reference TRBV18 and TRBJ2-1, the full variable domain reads NAGVMQNPRHLVRRRGQEARLRCSPMKGHSHVYWYRQLPEEGLKFMVYLQKENIIDESGMPKERFSAEFPKEGPSILRIQQVVRGDSAAYFCASLAGGRYNEQFFGPGTRLTVL.